This TCR beta chain came from a study of blood T cells in healthy people across ages. Across the study: Template switching retrieved approximately one barcoded beta molecule for each two T cells.

A second roughly 6 to 12 cycle PCR used barcoded and J-beta primers. Every cDNA molecule carried a tag from a template-switch adaptor bearing 12 random nucleotides. MiXCR, run by TCRdb on the 5' RACE reads, gives a single entry per CDR3 protein. The sample lists 1,500,000 or so distinct CDR3 sequences; approximately 59% were seen once. Looked up from germline, CDR1 is DFQATT and CDR2 is SNEGSKA (reference sequence). This CDR3 comprises 17 residues. V shed 2 bases and J 2 bases; nucleotides not matched to a gene: 13. The V call is TRBV20-1, the J call TRBJ2-5; 8 nucleotides line up with TRBD1. The sample comprised blood. The clonotype was recovered from a young man in good health. This chain's CDR3 is CSARKHRTGITQETQYF. Written as DNA, the CDR3 is TGCAGTGCTAGAAAACATCGGACAGGGATAACTCAAGAGACCCAGTACTTC.